These 25 T cell receptor beta chains originate from one sample sequenced in a study of shared clonotypes between healthy human individuals. The data were produced by immunoSEQ multiplex PCR, yet TCRdb's version contains in-frame clones alone and is incomplete. The sample records 1,500,000 or so clones, about 98.5% being singletons. Sequenced: naive CD4+ T cells sorted from blood. Described subset: CD45RA+ positively selected. These receptors were taken from a young man in good health.

Here the CDR3 reads CASSEGQGLETQYF. Written as DNA, the CDR3 is TGTGCCAGCAGCGAAGGACAGGGGCTTGAGACCCAGTACTTC. V and J are TRBV9 and TRBJ2-5, with 9 bases that match TRBD1. The trim removed 3 bases at V and 5 bases at J, leaving 5 bases unmatched. Germline V gene data show CDR1 as SGDLS and CDR2 as YYNGEE. The CDR3 has 14 amino acids. Combining the CDR3 with reference TRBV9 and TRBJ2-5 gives the whole variable domain DSGVTQTPKHLITATGQRVTLRCSPRSGDLSVYWYQQSLDQGLQFLIQYYNGEERAKGNILERFSAQQFPDLHSELNLSSLELGDSALYFCASSEGQGLETQYFGPGTRLLVL.

The CDR3 spells CASSLEAGGTYEQYF. CDR3 sequence (DNA): TGCGCCAGCAGCTTGGAGGCGGGAGGGACGTACGAGCAGTACTTC. The chain uses TRBV5-1 and TRBJ2-7; 9 bases are a match to TRBD2. Trimming removed 0 bases from V and 4 bases from J; junction bases left unmatched: 5. CDR1 SGHRS and CDR2 YFSETQ come from the germline V gene. CDR3 length: 15 residues.

The J gene is TRBJ2-3, the V gene TRBV5-1; the match to TRBD2 covers 15 bases. The CDR3 consists of 17 residues. Per germline, CDR1 SGHRS and CDR2 YFSETQ. Trimming removed 3 bases from V and 0 bases from J; junction bases left unmatched: 2. Here the CDR3 DNA reads TGCGCCAGCAGCTCCGGGACTAGCGGGAGGAGCACAGATACGCAGTATTTT. It yields the protein CASSSGTSGRSTDTQYF.

The CDR3 spells CASSVQGAPYGYTF. The DNA for the CDR3 is TGTGCCAGCAGCGTACAGGGGGCGCCTTATGGCTACACCTTC. The chain uses TRBV9 and TRBJ1-2; TRBD1 aligns across 8 bases. Germline CDR1 is SGDLS and CDR2 is YYNGEE. This CDR3 has 14 amino acids. Trimming took 1 base from V and 5 from J; bases not matched to a gene: 4.

This chain links TRBV2 with TRBJ2-4; 8 bases match TRBD2. Germline assignment: CDR1 SNHLY and CDR2 FYNNEI. The CDR3 spans 15 residues. V was pared by 2 bases and J by 6 bases, with 6 bases of the junction left unmatched. The chain's CDR3 is CASSELLAGGNIQYF. The CDR3 bases are TGTGCCAGCAGTGAACTTCTGGCGGGAGGAAACATTCAGTACTTC.

The chain combines TRBV10-3 with TRBJ1-3; D possibly corresponds to TRBD1 (5 bases). The length of the CDR3 is 13 residues. V lost 7 bases and J 2 bases, leaving 9 bases between the germline ends. The germline V gene encodes CDR1 ENHRY and CDR2 SYGVKD. The CDR3 loop reads CAITLGAGNTIYF. The CDR3 DNA is TGTGCCATCACGTTGGGGGCTGGAAACACCATATATTTT.

CDR3 nucleotides: TGCGCCAGCAGTCGACCTACGAACACTGAAGCTTTCTTT. Translating gives CASSRPTNTEAFF. This chain links TRBV4-1 with TRBJ1-1, with D uncertain. The germline V gene has CDR1 MGHRA and CDR2 YSYEKL. The CDR3 is 13 residues long. Trimming pared 6 bases from V and 1 base from J, leaving 9 bases between.

This clone is a singleton in its sample. V and J are TRBV5-4 and TRBJ2-7, with 8 bases lining up with TRBD1. The germline V gene encodes CDR1 SGHNT and CDR2 YYREEE (reference sequence). There are 14 residues in the CDR3. V lost 6 bases to trimming and J lost 5 bases; unmatched junction nucleotides: 10. The CDR3 loop reads CASNSGTGSNEQYF. The CDR3 bases are TGTGCCAGCAACTCCGGGACAGGTAGCAACGAGCAGTACTTC. Filled out from reference TRBV5-4 and TRBJ2-7, the complete variable domain reads ETGVTQSPTHLIKTRGQQVTLRCSSQSGHNTVSWYQQALGQGPQFIFQYYREEENGRGNFPPRFSGLQFPNYSSELNVNALELDDSALYLCASNSGTGSNEQYFGPGTRLTVT.

This chain uses TRBV14 with TRBJ2-1; a possible D gene is TRBD2 (6 bases). Germline V gives CDR1 SGHDN, CDR2 FVKESK. The CDR3 totals 16 residues. With 5 bases removed from V and 7 bases from J, the gap between germline ends came to 21 bases. CDR3: CASSEKSRVGGNEQFF. The CDR3 DNA reads as TGTGCCAGCAGCGAAAAATCCCGGGTTGGAGGGAATGAGCAGTTCTTC.

The J gene is TRBJ2-2, the V gene TRBV19; possibly TRBD2 for D (5 bases). Trimming shortened V by 6 bases and J by 0 bases, and 17 bases separated the two germline ends. Per germline, CDR1 LNHDA and CDR2 SQIVND (reference sequence). The CDR3 consists of 17 residues. The DNA of the CDR3 is TGTGCCAGTAGCCATAACCGGGGAAGCGCGAACACCGGGGAGCTGTTTTTT. Amino acids: CASSHNRGSANTGELFF.

This clone was counted a single time. The gene calls are TRBV19 and TRBJ2-3; perhaps D is TRBD1 or TRBD2 (5 bases each). The CDR3 consists of 14 residues. Per the germline V gene, CDR1 is LNHDA and CDR2 is SQIVND (reference sequence). V lost 5 bases, J lost 6 bases, and 15 bases lay in between. CDR3 loop: CASSDSGEADTQYF. For the CDR3, the DNA is TGTGCCAGTAGTGACAGCGGAGAGGCGGATACGCAGTATTTT.

The chain has TRBV28 and TRBJ2-7, with a tentative D call TRBD1 (5 bases). The CDR3 spans 15 residues. The V and J ends lost 3 bases and 6 bases respectively, with 18 bases between them. The germline V gene has CDR1 MDHEN and CDR2 SYDVKM. CDR3 nucleotide sequence: TGTGCCAGCAGTTTTATTATGGGGCTTCGCTCCGAGCAGTACTTC. It encodes CASSFIMGLRSEQYF.

The rearrangement joins TRBV28 to TRBJ1-2; weak D call: TRBD1 (6 bases). The CDR3 consists of 14 residues. Trimming stripped 10 bases from V and 4 bases from J, with 19 bases between. Looked up from germline, CDR1 is MDHEN and CDR2 is SYDVKM. CDR3 coding DNA: TGTGCCACCACGCGGGGGGGCGCTATCTATGGCTACACCTTC. Its translation: CATTRGGAIYGYTF.

This chain connects TRBV29-1 to TRBJ2-1, with 8 bases fitting TRBD2. CDR3 length equals 14 residues. The trim removed 2 bases at V and 4 bases at J, leaving 4 bases unmatched. Germline assignment: CDR1 SQVTM and CDR2 ANQGSEA. CDR3 DNA sequence: TGCAGCGTTGAACTAGCGGGCCGTTACAATGAGCAGTTCTTC. Translation: CSVELAGRYNEQFF.

The chain links TRBV7-7 to TRBJ2-1; TRBD2 aligns across 12 bases. This CDR3 has 16 amino acids. J gave up 5 bases and V 6 bases, and 8 bases lay outside the gene matches. Germline values: CDR1 SSHAT, CDR2 FNYEAQ (reference sequence). In DNA, the CDR3 is TGTGCCAGCAGTATCGGGACTAGCGGGCCCAACAATGAGCAGTTCTTC. Its translation: CASSIGTSGPNNEQFF. Using reference TRBV7-7 and TRBJ2-1 for the parts outside the CDR3, the full variable domain is GAGVSQSPRYKVTKRGQDVTLRCDPISSHATLYWYQQALGQGPEFLTYFNYEAQPDKSGLPSDRFSAERPEGSISTLTIQRTEQRDSAMYRCASSIGTSGPNNEQFFGPGTRLTVL.

The chain is built from TRBV28 and TRBJ2-2; D is undetermined. V was pared by 1 base and J by 7 bases, with 4 bases between. CDR3 length equals 12 residues. CDR1 MDHEN and CDR2 SYDVKM come from the germline V gene. CDR3 region: CASSLFIGELFF. Here the CDR3 DNA reads TGTGCCAGCAGTTTATTTATCGGGGAGCTGTTTTTT.

Comment on this clone: The sample contains more than one DNA sequence encoding this CDR3. V and J are TRBV5-1 and TRBJ2-3; 7 bases align to TRBD1. V shed 4 bases and J 0 bases; nucleotides not matched to a gene: 5. Germline CDR1 and CDR2: SGHRS and YFSETQ. This CDR3 has 15 amino acids. In DNA, the CDR3 is TGCGCCAGCAGCCCCGGGACAGCTAGCACAGATACGCAGTATTTT. Its translation is CASSPGTASTDTQYF.

The chain has TRBV11-2 and TRBJ2-7; either TRBD1 or TRBD2 may supply D (6 bases each). This CDR3 region has 12 residues. V was shortened by 5 bases and J by 3 bases, with 8 bases between the two germline ends. Germline values: CDR1 SGHAT, CDR2 FQNNGV. DNA for the CDR3: TGTGCCAGCAGCCGGGGGCGCTACGAGCAGTACTTC. This gives the protein CASSRGRYEQYF.

The rearrangement joins TRBV10-2 to TRBJ2-7; the match to TRBD2 covers 11 bases. The V gene end was trimmed by 2 bases and the J gene end by 4 bases; junction bases not matched to a gene: 4. This CDR3 spans 15 amino acids. CDR1 and CDR2 (germline): WSHSY, SAAADI. The CDR3, as DNA: TGCGCCAGCAGTGAGCCCGCTAGCGGGAGGTACGAGCAGTACTTC. It specifies CASSEPASGRYEQYF.

V and J are TRBV4-3 and TRBJ1-2; 8 bases agree with TRBD1. The CDR3 runs 17 residues. The ends lost 4 bases at V and 8 bases at J; junction bases unmatched: 18. Per germline, CDR1 LGHNA and CDR2 YSLEER. The CDR3 sequence is CASSPTDRVGSMGGYTF. The CDR3 region has the DNA TGCGCCAGCAGCCCTACGGACAGGGTGGGAAGTATGGGGGGCTACACCTTC.

The chain couples TRBV6-5 to TRBJ2-2; D gene uncertain. V shed 3 bases and J shed 4 bases, with 9 bases lying between them. Germline CDR1 reads MNHEY; CDR2 reads SVGAGI. This CDR3 spans 14 amino acids. The CDR3: CASSYFGFTGELFF. For the CDR3, the DNA is TGTGCCAGCAGTTATTTCGGATTCACCGGGGAGCTGTTTTTT.

The rearrangement links TRBV10-3 to TRBJ1-2; 7 bases match TRBD1. CDR3 size: 16 residues. V was clipped by 6 bases and J by 2 bases; unmatched bases: 12. Germline CDR1 ENHRY, CDR2 SYGVKD. CDR3 bases: TGTGCCATCAGGAGACCTCTTGGACAGGAGAACTATGGCTACACCTTC. It encodes CAIRRPLGQENYGYTF.

This chain links TRBV7-9 with TRBJ2-7, with 10 bases that match TRBD2. The CDR3 is made up of 14 amino acids. V shed 2 bases, J shed 4 bases, and the junction held 2 bases outside the gene matches. Looked up from germline, CDR1 is SEHNR and CDR2 is FQNEAQ (reference sequence). DNA of the CDR3: TGTGCCAGCAGCTTAACTAGCGGGAAGTACGAGCAGTACTTC. This encodes CASSLTSGKYEQYF.

V and J are TRBV5-1 and TRBJ2-1; 12 bases are shared with TRBD2. V was clipped by 4 bases and J by 6 bases; unmatched bases: 8. Germline CDR1 and CDR2: SGHRS and YFSETQ. The CDR3 extends over 16 amino acids. CDR3 in amino acids: CASSDLAGGPINEQFF. The CDR3 region has the DNA TGCGCCAGCAGCGACCTAGCGGGAGGGCCGATCAATGAGCAGTTCTTC.

The V gene is TRBV28, the J gene TRBJ2-7; 8 bases match TRBD2. From germline, CDR1 is MDHEN and CDR2 SYDVKM. J lost 1 base, V lost 1 base, and 15 bases had no gene match. The CDR3 contains 19 residues. CDR3: CASSLFGVTGTRSSYEQYF. The DNA of the CDR3 is TGTGCCAGCAGTTTATTTGGGGTCACCGGGACTAGGTCTTCCTACGAGCAGTACTTC.